The 9 T cell receptor beta chains reported below all come from one sample, sequenced in a study of T cell responses to AZD1222 COVID-19 vaccine (dated by TCRdb to the early 2020s). Taken with the paper, the label for time point translates to: about 28 days (+/-7) after the second vaccine dose. Library creation used the immunoSEQ multiplex PCR assay. The table was pulled from immuneACCESS by TCRdb, which kept in-frame rearrangements only. Such tables lose some clones; where checked, under half of the loss comes from unresolved V genes, and the rest has no known cause. The sample table records approximately 50,000 clones; about 86% of these occur just once. The top ten hold around 6.5% of the sample. The sequencing here drew on peripheral blood, taken 28 days after the second AZD1222 dose. All receptors derive from an adult who received the AZD1222 COVID-19 vaccine.

This clone was picked up a small number of times. This chain links TRBV5-6 with TRBJ2-1, with TRBD2 matching 10 bases. The CDR3 has 18 residues. The junction had 13 bases not matched to a gene; V was cut back by 0 bases and J by 7 bases. CDR1 SGHDT and CDR2 YYEEEE come from the germline V gene. The chain's CDR3 is CASSLGTSGRRLGNEQFF. The CDR3 DNA is TGTGCCAGCAGCTTGGGGACTAGCGGCCGACGATTGGGGAATGAGCAGTTCTTC. Using reference TRBV5-6 and TRBJ2-1 for the parts outside the CDR3, the full variable domain is DAGVTQSPTHLIKTRGQQVTLRCSPKSGHDTVSWYQQALGQGPQFIFQYYEEEERQRGNFPDRFSGHQFPNYSSELNVNALLLGDSALYLCASSLGTSGRRLGNEQFFGPGTRLTVL.

The CDR3 reads CASSLAFSVGLAVYEQYF. As DNA, the CDR3 is TGTGCCAGCAGCTTAGCTTTTTCGGTGGGACTAGCCGTCTACGAGCAGTACTTC. The chain is built from TRBV7-9 and TRBJ2-7, with 9 bases matching TRBD2. The CDR3 runs 18 residues. V lost 0 bases, J lost 3 bases, and 12 bases stayed unmatched. Looked up from germline, CDR1 is SEHNR and CDR2 is FQNEAQ (reference sequence).

The genes are TRBV25-1 and TRBJ2-5; no clear D. Germline CDR1 and CDR2: MGHDK and SYGVNS. The CDR3 has 12 amino acids. The V end lost 5 bases, the J end lost 6 bases, and 10 bases lay between the germline ends. CDR3 sequence (DNA): TGTGCCAGCAGTCCTTTGGGCAAGACCCAGTACTTC. Translation gives CASSPLGKTQYF. The full variable domain, completed using reference TRBV25-1 and TRBJ2-5, is EADIYQTPRYLVIGTGKKITLECSQTMGHDKMYWYQQDPGMELHLIHYSYGVNSTEKGDLSSESTVSRIRTEHFPLTLESARPSHTSQYLCASSPLGKTQYFGPGTRLLVL.

The genes are TRBV24-1 and TRBJ2-3, with D perhaps TRBD2 (6 bases). V was clipped by 3 bases and J by 1 base, with 7 bases between them. The CDR3 loop spans 14 amino acids. Germline V gives CDR1 KGHDR, CDR2 SFDVKD. The CDR3 spells CATSDPSGTDTQYF. The CDR3 DNA is TGTGCCACCAGTGATCCTAGCGGCACAGATACGCAGTATTTT.

This clone was seen only once. The gene calls are TRBV27 and TRBJ2-2, with 7 bases lining up with TRBD2. V lost 8 bases and J lost 6; bases outside the gene matches: 12. Germline CDR1 reads MNHEY; CDR2 reads SMNVEV (reference sequence). This CDR3 is 15 amino acids long. CDR3 sequence (DNA): TGTGCCAGCCGGACTAGAGAGGGCACTCCCGGGGAGCTGTTTTTT. This translates into CASRTREGTPGELFF.

The CDR3 DNA is TGTGCCAGCAGTTACCAGCCGGGTCTGGACTATGGCTACACCTTC. It codes for CASSYQPGLDYGYTF. V is TRBV6-5 and J is TRBJ1-2; D unresolved. The germline gives CDR1 MNHEY, CDR2 SVGAGI. V lost 2 bases and J 3 bases, leaving 13 bases between the germline ends. The CDR3 runs 15 residues.

This rearrangement joins TRBV29-1 to TRBJ1-2; D unclear. CDR1 is SQVTM and CDR2 is ANQGSEA in the germline V gene. V lost 3 bases to trimming and J lost 4 bases, with 6 bases between them. The CDR3 runs to 11 residues. The CDR3 region is CSVEELYGYTF. The CDR3 coding sequence is TGCAGCGTTGAGGAGCTCTATGGCTACACCTTC. The full variable domain, its missing parts supplied by reference TRBV29-1 and TRBJ1-2, is SAVISQKPSRDICQRGTSLTIQCQVDSQVTMMFWYRQQPGQSLTLIATANQGSEATYESGFVIDKFPISRPNLTFSTLTVSNMSPEDSSIYLCSVEELYGYTFGSGTRLTVV.

The rearrangement joins TRBV11-3 to TRBJ1-1, with D tentatively TRBD1 (6 bases). The CDR3 has 14 amino acids. With 7 bases removed from V and 0 bases from J, the gap between germline ends came to 12 bases. The germline V gene has CDR1 SGHNT and CDR2 YENEEA. Here the CDR3 reads CASNRNRVNTEAFF. CDR3 bases: TGTGCCAGCAACAGAAACAGGGTGAACACTGAAGCTTTCTTT.

This clone was detected only once. V and J are TRBV6-2 or TRBV6-3 and TRBJ2-7, with TRBD2 matching over 7 bases. V trimming: 1 base; J trimming: 1 base; junction bases outside the gene matches: 4. Germline CDR1 MNHEY, CDR2 SVGEGT. The CDR3 is 15 amino acids. CDR3 bases: TGTGCCAGCAGTTACTTCCCCGGGGGGTCCTACGAGCAGTACTTC. The encoded protein is CASSYFPGGSYEQYF.